One sample yielded the 32 T cell receptor beta chains listed below, sequenced in a study of T cell responses to AZD1222 COVID-19 vaccine. Produced via immunoSEQ multiplex PCR; TCRdb's table is partial and in-frame only. The sample records about 150,000 clones, 75% to 90% being singletons. The sample was peripheral blood, taken 28 days after the second AZD1222 dose. The receptors stem from an adult who received the AZD1222 COVID-19 vaccine.

CDR3 sequence (DNA): TGTGCCAGCAGGGGACAGGGGGCCATCGAGCAGTACTTC. This encodes CASRGQGAIEQYF. V gene TRBV11-2 combines with J gene TRBJ2-7; 12 bases agree with TRBD1. The CDR3 sequence is 13 residues long. With 6 bases clipped from V and 6 bases from J, the junction kept 3 bases outside the gene matches. The germline V gene encodes CDR1 SGHAT and CDR2 FQNNGV.

This sequence joins TRBV27 and TRBJ2-1; a possible D gene is TRBD2 (5 bases). From germline, CDR1 is MNHEY and CDR2 SMNVEV (reference sequence). This CDR3 spans 15 amino acids. Trimming pared 5 bases from V and 4 bases from J, leaving 15 bases between. The CDR3 bases are TGTGCCAGCAGTCCCTCTCGGACTGCATACAATGAGCAGTTCTTC. Protein sequence: CASSPSRTAYNEQFF.

This clone was seen a single time. The genes are TRBV5-1 and TRBJ2-1; D is uncertain. CDR1 is SGHRS and CDR2 is YFSETQ in the germline V gene. The CDR3 spans 14 residues. With 4 bases removed from V and 0 bases from J, the gap between germline ends came to 8 bases. CDR3 residues: CASSPIGSYNEQFF. CDR3 nucleotide sequence: TGCGCCAGCAGCCCGATAGGCTCCTACAATGAGCAGTTCTTC.

This clone was found once. The chain uses TRBV28 and TRBJ2-7, with TRBD2 matching 9 bases. CDR1 is MDHEN, CDR2 SYDVKM, per germline. CDR3 length equals 15 residues. The V gene end was trimmed by 6 bases and the J gene end by 3 bases; junction bases not matched to a gene: 9. The CDR3 DNA sequence: TGTGCCAGCAGATACGGGGGTAGCGGGGGCTACGAGCAGTACTTC. As protein: CASRYGGSGGYEQYF.

V is TRBV12-3 or TRBV12-4 and J is TRBJ2-7, with D hard to call. The CDR3 consists of 12 residues. V lost 4 bases and J 6 bases, leaving 10 bases between the germline ends. Here the CDR3 DNA reads TGTGCCAGCAGTTCACAGAATGTCGAGCAGTACTTC. Amino acids: CASSSQNVEQYF.

The V and J genes are TRBV11-2 and TRBJ2-2; no clear D gene. Germline V gene sequence: CDR1 SGHAT, CDR2 FQNNGV. The CDR3 spans 17 residues. V was shortened by 1 base and J by 5 bases, with 17 bases between the two germline ends. CDR3 region: CASSLVGGPGVTGELFF. In DNA, the CDR3 is TGTGCCAGCAGCTTAGTTGGCGGACCAGGAGTGACCGGGGAGCTGTTTTTT.

V and J are TRBV9 and TRBJ1-3; 8 nucleotides match TRBD1. The V and J ends lost 0 bases and 3 bases, in that order; junction bases with no gene match: 5. Per the germline V gene, CDR1 is SGDLS and CDR2 is YYNGEE. This CDR3 spans 16 amino acids. DNA for the CDR3: TGTGCCAGCAGCGTAGTGGCAGGGGGCTTTGGAAACACCATATATTTT. Its translation: CASSVVAGGFGNTIYF. Combining the CDR3 with reference TRBV9 and TRBJ1-3 gives the whole variable domain DSGVTQTPKHLITATGQRVTLRCSPRSGDLSVYWYQQSLDQGLQFLIQYYNGEERAKGNILERFSAQQFPDLHSELNLSSLELGDSALYFCASSVVAGGFGNTIYFGEGSWLTVV.

This clone was picked up one time. V is TRBV3-1 (or the pseudogene TRBV3-2) and J is TRBJ2-3; the D is unclear. The CDR3 contains 12 residues. Trimming removed 0 bases from V and 6 bases from J, with 4 bases in between. Germline loops: CDR1 LGHDT, CDR2 YNNKEL (reference sequence). The CDR3 spells CASSQDPDTQYF. In nucleotides, the CDR3 is TGTGCCAGCAGCCAAGATCCGGATACGCAGTATTTT.

The rearrangement links TRBV24-1 to TRBJ2-3; D assignment may be TRBD1 or TRBD2 (6 bases each). Germline CDR1 reads KGHDR; CDR2 reads SFDVKD. The CDR3 is 16 residues long. V lost 5 bases to trimming and J lost 4 bases, with 18 bases between them. CDR3 DNA: TGTGCCACCAGTGGAGGTGTAGGGGGACTGGCAGATACGCAGTATTTT. Its translation: CATSGGVGGLADTQYF.

Turning to this clone: The identical CDR3 is also encoded by other nucleotide sequences in the sample. The rearrangement uses TRBV28 and TRBJ1-5, with D hard to call. Germline CDR1 and CDR2: MDHEN and SYDVKM. V shed 3 bases and J shed 3 bases, with 9 bases lying between them. The length of the CDR3 is 14 residues. This CDR3 reads CASSLAGSNQPQHF. The CDR3 nucleotides are TGTGCCAGCAGTTTGGCCGGGTCCAATCAGCCCCAGCATTTT.

This clone was counted a single time. This sample includes further DNA sequences coding for the same CDR3. The rearrangement uses TRBV10-3 and TRBJ2-1; 9 bases line up with TRBD2. There are 15 residues in the CDR3. Germline lookup yields CDR1 ENHRY and CDR2 SYGVKD. The junction had 9 bases not matched to a gene; V was cut back by 6 bases and J by 6 bases. CDR3: CAIRGLAGRGNEQFF. DNA for the CDR3: TGTGCCATCAGGGGCCTAGCGGGGAGGGGCAATGAGCAGTTCTTC.

The sample holds one count of this clone. The genes are TRBV24-1 and TRBJ2-1; D is possibly TRBD2 (5 bases). Trimming stripped 2 bases from V and 2 bases from J, with 15 bases between. Germline V gene data show CDR1 as KGHDR and CDR2 as SFDVKD. This CDR3 spans 17 amino acids. The DNA for the CDR3 is TGTGCCACCAGTGATTATCCCGGGAACCGCCCCTACAATGAGCAGTTCTTC. This gives the protein CATSDYPGNRPYNEQFF.

This chain connects TRBV19 to TRBJ1-4; 10 nucleotides align to TRBD1. Germline V gives CDR1 LNHDA, CDR2 SQIVND (reference sequence). This CDR3 contains 15 residues. The ends lost 8 bases at V and 8 bases at J; junction bases unmatched: 11. The CDR3 spells CASSDGGQGKEKLFF. The CDR3 nucleotides are TGTGCCAGTTCCGATGGGGGACAGGGGAAGGAAAAACTGTTTTTT.

V gene TRBV10-3 combines with J gene TRBJ2-7, with TRBD1 matching over 10 bases. The V and J ends lost 6 bases and 4 bases, in that order; junction bases with no gene match: 6. Germline CDR1 reads ENHRY; CDR2 reads SYGVKD. The CDR3 loop spans 14 amino acids. For the CDR3, the DNA is TGTGCCATCAGCACGGGACAGGGGATGTACGAGCAGTACTTC. Amino acid sequence: CAISTGQGMYEQYF.

CDR3 sequence: CASSLLGGNSPLHF. CDR3 in DNA: TGTGCCAGCAGCTTACTGGGGGGTAATTCACCCCTCCACTTT. The rearrangement joins TRBV27 to TRBJ1-6; D may be TRBD1 (5 bases). The CDR3 covers 14 residues. CDR1 MNHEY and CDR2 SMNVEV come from the germline V gene (reference sequence). The V end was cut by 6 bases, the J end by 6 bases, with 12 bases between.

In its sample, this clone was seen once. The chain couples TRBV24-1 to TRBJ2-1; 8 bases are shared with TRBD2. V lost 3 bases to trimming and J lost 2 bases; unmatched junction nucleotides: 5. CDR3 size: 16 residues. From germline, CDR1 is KGHDR and CDR2 SFDVKD. The CDR3 DNA follows: TGTGCCACCAGTGATCGGCACGGGAGGGCCTACAATGAGCAGTTCTTC. Translating gives CATSDRHGRAYNEQFF.

This rearrangement joins TRBV3-1 (or the pseudogene TRBV3-2) to TRBJ2-2, with a weak D call TRBD2 (6 bases). This CDR3 is built from 15 residues. CDR1 and CDR2 (germline): LGHDT, YNNKEL (reference sequence). Trimming removed 7 bases at V and 1 base at J, with 13 bases between. The CDR3: CASTTNSGNTGELFF. CDR3 DNA sequence: TGTGCCAGCACGACTAATAGCGGGAACACCGGGGAGCTGTTTTTT.

The V and J genes are TRBV2 and TRBJ1-4; D remains ambiguous. Trimming cost V 6 bases and J 2 bases, with 13 bases left between them. The CDR3 loop spans 15 amino acids. Germline loops: CDR1 SNHLY, CDR2 FYNNEI. The CDR3 here is CASSSQAVTNEKLFF. CDR3 bases: TGTGCCAGCAGCTCCCAGGCTGTGACTAATGAAAAACTGTTTTTT.

In its sample, this clone was seen once. The chain uses TRBV28 and TRBJ2-7; no clear D. From germline, CDR1 is MDHEN and CDR2 SYDVKM. This CDR3 spans 16 amino acids. The V and J ends lost 6 bases and 3 bases respectively, with 21 bases between them. The CDR3 nucleotides read TGTGCCAGCAGCGCCGAACTCAGGCAAACGGGCTACGAGCAGTACTTC. Residues: CASSAELRQTGYEQYF.

The chain joins TRBV28 to TRBJ1-2, with no clear D. Germline loops: CDR1 MDHEN, CDR2 SYDVKM. The CDR3 is 12 amino acids. Trimming removed 6 bases from V and 4 bases from J, with 9 bases in between. The CDR3 here is CASRMVLYGYTF. The DNA of the CDR3 is TGTGCCAGCAGGATGGTGCTCTATGGCTACACCTTC.

V and J are TRBV3-1 (or the pseudogene TRBV3-2) and TRBJ1-6; 9 bases match TRBD1. V dropped 7 bases and J dropped 10; count of bases not matched to a gene: 8. Germline CDR1 LGHDT, CDR2 YNNKEL (reference sequence). This CDR3 comprises 14 residues. CDR3 sequence (DNA): TGTGCCAGCACCACAGGGGGCTTGAAGTCACCCCTCCACTTT. Translated: CASTTGGLKSPLHF.

The chain couples TRBV3-1 (or the pseudogene TRBV3-2) to TRBJ1-4; 9 nucleotides align to TRBD1. The CDR3 covers 14 residues. In germline, CDR1 is LGHDT, CDR2 YNNKEL (reference sequence). V lost 4 bases to trimming and J lost 4 bases; unmatched junction nucleotides: 1. In nucleotides, the CDR3 is TGTGCCAGCAGCCGGACAGGGGTTAATGAAAAACTGTTTTTT. This gives the protein CASSRTGVNEKLFF.

V usage is TRBV3-1 (or the pseudogene TRBV3-2) and J usage is TRBJ1-1; D uncertain. The V gene lost 3 bases and the J gene lost 6 bases, with 23 bases spanning the gap. The length of the CDR3 is 17 residues. Germline loops: CDR1 LGHDT, CDR2 YNNKEL (reference sequence). The CDR3 sequence is CASSHSKIRGRRAEAFF. The DNA for the CDR3 is TGTGCCAGCAGCCATTCCAAAATAAGAGGCCGGAGAGCTGAAGCTTTCTTT.

This chain links TRBV7-9 with TRBJ2-6, with 7 bases that match TRBD1. CDR3 size: 18 residues. Trimming removed 1 base from V and 0 bases from J; junction bases left unmatched: 6. Germline values: CDR1 SEHNR, CDR2 FQNEAQ (reference sequence). The CDR3 sequence: CASSLVVTGSSGANVLTF. The CDR3 DNA reads TGTGCCAGCAGCTTAGTTGTGACAGGGAGCTCTGGGGCCAACGTCCTGACTTTC.

The V and J genes are TRBV14 and TRBJ2-7; D may match TRBD1 or TRBD2 (5 bases each). This CDR3 is 14 amino acids long. CDR1 is SGHDN, CDR2 FVKESK, per germline. The germline V and J ends were trimmed by 2 bases and 6 bases, with 14 bases remaining between them. The CDR3 DNA reads TGTGCCAGCAGCCAAAGCGGCAGGGTCGGCGAGCAGTACTTC. Protein: CASSQSGRVGEQYF.

The V and J genes are TRBV12-3 or TRBV12-4 and TRBJ1-2; TRBD1 matches 8 bases. Trimming removed 4 bases from V and 3 bases from J; junction bases left unmatched: 1. There are 13 residues in the CDR3. Here the CDR3 DNA reads TGTGCCAGCAGTTACAGGGGGGACTATGGCTACACCTTC. This sequence encodes CASSYRGDYGYTF.

This clone was counted a single time. The CDR3 loop reads CASSSPSWGTNTGELFF. CDR3 DNA: TGTGCCAGCAGTTCCCCCAGTTGGGGGACGAACACCGGGGAGCTGTTTTTT. The chain carries TRBV28 and TRBJ2-2; TRBD1 or TRBD2 may be the D gene (5 bases each). CDR1 is MDHEN, CDR2 SYDVKM, per germline. The CDR3 has 17 amino acids. V lost 4 bases, J lost 0 bases, and 15 bases lay in between.

This chain links TRBV28 with TRBJ1-5, with D perhaps matching TRBD1 (5 bases). The CDR3 runs to 14 residues. V was pared by 7 bases and J by 4 bases, with 14 bases between. CDR1 MDHEN and CDR2 SYDVKM come from the germline V gene. CDR3 nucleotide sequence: TGTGCCAGCATGATCGGGGCGGGGAATCAGCCCCAGCATTTT. This translates into CASMIGAGNQPQHF.

J is TRBJ1-2 and V is TRBV28; the D gene is possibly TRBD1 (6 bases). CDR3 length equals 14 residues. Trimming removed 5 bases at V and 0 bases at J, with 10 bases between. Germline assignment: CDR1 MDHEN and CDR2 SYDVKM. CDR3 sequence (DNA): TGTGCCAGCAGTCCACAGGGAACTAACTATGGCTACACCTTC. This translates into CASSPQGTNYGYTF.

V gene TRBV28 combines with J gene TRBJ2-1; D is tentatively TRBD1 or TRBD2 (5 bases each). Trimming cost V 9 bases and J 1 base, with 16 bases left between them. Germline values: CDR1 MDHEN, CDR2 SYDVKM. The CDR3 spans 15 residues. CDR3 bases: TGTGCCAGTCGGGGCGGATTACCTTCCTACAATGAGCAGTTCTTC. It yields the protein CASRGGLPSYNEQFF.

The chain carries TRBV6-6 and TRBJ2-3; 8 bases are a match to TRBD2. Germline loops: CDR1 MNHNY, CDR2 SVGAGI (reference sequence). The length of the CDR3 is 15 residues. Trimming took 8 bases from V and 3 from J; bases not matched to a gene: 10. For the CDR3, the DNA is TGTGCCAGCCTCGTAGGACTAGCCCGGACAGATACGCAGTATTTT. Its protein product is CASLVGLARTDTQYF.

This clone is a singleton in its sample. The chain has TRBV21-1 and TRBJ2-7; the table's D gene call, TRBD2, was not cross checked with the DNA. TRBV21-1 is described as a pseudogene. CDR3 size: 17 residues. The CDR3 bases are TGTGCCAGCAGCAACTGGGATAGCGCCTGGACCTCCTACGAGCAGTACTTC. It encodes CASSNWDSAWTSYEQYF.